This paragraph covers one TCR beta chain sequence. CDR3 length equals 14 residues. V was pared by 6 bases and J by 5 bases, with 5 bases of the junction left unmatched. Germline loops: CDR1 MDHEN, CDR2 SYDVKM. Original handling: Quantification of nucleated cells was approximated via reference gene primer amplification. TCRdb's table, derived via immunoSEQ multiplex PCR, lists solely in-frame clones and lacks some. V and J calls and clone size follow that table, whereas D and trimming were derived from the DNA. Of 300,000 or so clones listed, around 87% are singletons. These data originate in a study of blood T cell repertoires in COVID-19. Overall study context: Whether acute or convalescent, the COVID-19 samples came from the United States, Italy and Spain. PBMCs, B-cell-depleted T cells, or T cells were the source of the cDNA or gDNA that made up the material.

The source material was peripheral blood. The origin of this receptor is a woman aged 50 to 60 who had recovered from COVID-19. The rearrangement joins TRBV28 to TRBJ2-2, with 8 bases matching TRBD2. The CDR3 DNA follows: TGTGCCAGCAGAACCGGGACTAGGACCGGGGAGCTGTTTTTT. Residues: CASRTGTRTGELFF.